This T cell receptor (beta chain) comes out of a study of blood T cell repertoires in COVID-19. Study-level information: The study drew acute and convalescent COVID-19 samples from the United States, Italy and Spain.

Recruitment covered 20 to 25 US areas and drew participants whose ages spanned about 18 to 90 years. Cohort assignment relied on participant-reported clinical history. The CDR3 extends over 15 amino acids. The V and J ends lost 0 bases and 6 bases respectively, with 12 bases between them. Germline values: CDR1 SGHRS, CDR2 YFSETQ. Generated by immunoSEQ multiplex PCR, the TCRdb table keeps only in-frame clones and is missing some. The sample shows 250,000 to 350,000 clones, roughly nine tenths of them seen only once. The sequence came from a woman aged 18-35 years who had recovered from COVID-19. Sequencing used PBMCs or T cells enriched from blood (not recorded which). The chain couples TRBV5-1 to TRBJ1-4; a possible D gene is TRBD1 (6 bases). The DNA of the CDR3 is TGCGCCAGCAGCTTGGGCGGCAGGGGCGATGAAAAACTGTTTTTT. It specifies CASSLGGRGDEKLFF.